This entry is about one TCR beta chain. V lost 5 bases and J 0 bases, leaving 13 bases between the germline ends. The CDR3 totals 15 residues. The germline CDR1 and CDR2 sequences are SGHTA and FQGNSA. This entry is derived from a study of immune evolution from preneoplasia to lung adenocarcinoma. Using immunoSEQ multiplex PCR, the repertoire was profiled, and TCRdb retains in-frame clones only, with some absent. This table has 35,000 or so clones, about 74% appearing once. This chain uses TRBV7-2 with TRBJ1-1; D gene unclear. What was sequenced was FFPE invasive lung adenocarcinoma tissue. The clonotype originates from a person in their sixties or seventies with lung adenocarcinoma. CDR3 sequence (DNA): TGTGCCAGCAGCCCTCAGGCGGTTATGAACACTGAAGCTTTCTTT. This sequence encodes CASSPQAVMNTEAFF.